This TCR beta chain appears in the sequencing data of a study of blood T cell repertoires in COVID-19. Assay used: immunoSEQ multiplex PCR; TCRdb lists only in-frame clones, some missing. The top ten hold over 5.5% of the sample, which has more than 250,000 clones, more than 80% seen once. Germline V gene sequence: CDR1 MNHNY, CDR2 SVGAGI (reference sequence). The CDR3 is 14 amino acids. J lost 4 bases, V lost 7 bases, and 8 bases had no gene match. The receptor was derived from a woman in her forties or fifties with COVID-19, enrolled during active disease. Sequenced: peripheral blood. V and J are TRBV6-6 and TRBJ1-2, with 8 bases matching TRBD1. CDR3 loop: CASTPDRGPYGYTF. The CDR3 DNA follows: TGTGCCAGCACCCCCGACAGGGGCCCCTATGGCTACACCTTC.